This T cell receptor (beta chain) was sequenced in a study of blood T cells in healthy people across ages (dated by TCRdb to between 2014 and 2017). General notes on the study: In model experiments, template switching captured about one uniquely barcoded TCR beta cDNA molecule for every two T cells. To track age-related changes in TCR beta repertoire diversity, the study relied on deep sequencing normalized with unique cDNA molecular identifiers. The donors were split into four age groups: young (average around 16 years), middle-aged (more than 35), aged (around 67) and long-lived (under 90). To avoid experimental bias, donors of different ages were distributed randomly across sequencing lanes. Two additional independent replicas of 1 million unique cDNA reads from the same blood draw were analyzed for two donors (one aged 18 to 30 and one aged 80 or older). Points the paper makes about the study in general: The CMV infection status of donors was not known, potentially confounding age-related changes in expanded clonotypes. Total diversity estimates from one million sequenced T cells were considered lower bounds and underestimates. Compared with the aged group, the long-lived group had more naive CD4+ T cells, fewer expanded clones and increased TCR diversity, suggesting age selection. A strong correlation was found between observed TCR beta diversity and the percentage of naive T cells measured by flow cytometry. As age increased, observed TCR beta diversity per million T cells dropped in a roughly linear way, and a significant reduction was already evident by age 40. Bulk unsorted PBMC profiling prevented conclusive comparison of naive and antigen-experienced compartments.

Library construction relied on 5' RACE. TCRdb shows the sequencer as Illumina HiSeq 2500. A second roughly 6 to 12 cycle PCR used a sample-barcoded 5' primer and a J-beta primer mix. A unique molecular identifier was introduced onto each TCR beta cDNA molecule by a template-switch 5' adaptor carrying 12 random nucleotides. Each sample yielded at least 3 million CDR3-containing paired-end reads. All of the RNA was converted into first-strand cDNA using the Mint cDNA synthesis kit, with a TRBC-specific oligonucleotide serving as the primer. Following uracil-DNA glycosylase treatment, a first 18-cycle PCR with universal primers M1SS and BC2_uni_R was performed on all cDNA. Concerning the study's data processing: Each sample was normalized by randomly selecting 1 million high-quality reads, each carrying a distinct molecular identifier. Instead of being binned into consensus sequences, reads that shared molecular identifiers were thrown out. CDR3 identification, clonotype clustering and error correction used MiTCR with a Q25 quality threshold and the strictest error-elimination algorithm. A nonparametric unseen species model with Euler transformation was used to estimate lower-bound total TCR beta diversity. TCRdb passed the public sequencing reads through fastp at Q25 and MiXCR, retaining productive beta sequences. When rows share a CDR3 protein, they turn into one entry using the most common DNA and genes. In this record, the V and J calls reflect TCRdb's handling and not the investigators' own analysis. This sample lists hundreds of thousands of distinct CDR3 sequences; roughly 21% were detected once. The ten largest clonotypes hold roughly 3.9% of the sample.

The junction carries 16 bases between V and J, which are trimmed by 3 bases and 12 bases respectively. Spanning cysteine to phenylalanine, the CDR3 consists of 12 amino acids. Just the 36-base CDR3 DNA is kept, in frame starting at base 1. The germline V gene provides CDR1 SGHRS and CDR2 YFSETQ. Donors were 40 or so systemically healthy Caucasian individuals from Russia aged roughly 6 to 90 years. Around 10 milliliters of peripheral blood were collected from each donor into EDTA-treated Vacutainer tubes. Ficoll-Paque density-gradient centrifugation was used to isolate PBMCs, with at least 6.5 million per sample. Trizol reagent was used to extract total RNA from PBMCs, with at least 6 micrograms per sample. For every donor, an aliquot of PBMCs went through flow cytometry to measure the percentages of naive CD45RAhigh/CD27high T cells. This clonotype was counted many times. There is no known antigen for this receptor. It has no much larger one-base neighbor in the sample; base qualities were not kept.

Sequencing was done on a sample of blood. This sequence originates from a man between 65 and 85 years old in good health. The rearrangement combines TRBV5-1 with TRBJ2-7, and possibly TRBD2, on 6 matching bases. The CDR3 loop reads CASSSTPGLMYF. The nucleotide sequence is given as TGCGCCAGCAGCTCAACTCCGGGACTGATGTACTTC. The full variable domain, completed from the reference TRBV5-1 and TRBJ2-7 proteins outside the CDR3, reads KAGVTQTPRYLIKTRGQQVTLSCSPISGHRSVSWYQQTPGQGLQFLFEYFSETQRNKGNFPGRFSGRQFSNSRSEMNVSTLELGDSALYLCASSSTPGLMYFGPGTRLTVT.